The next 12 T cell receptor beta chains were all read from a single sample in a study of OX40 agonist ivuxolimab in advanced cancers. The repertoire was sequenced with immunoSEQ multiplex PCR; TCRdb's copy has only in-frame clones and lacks some. The table has more than 30,000 clones, approximately 90% seen once. This sample comprised CD4+ or CD8+ T cells sorted from blood, obtained in a trial of the OX40 agonist ivuxolimab. The receptors here all came from an adult with an advanced solid tumor such as melanoma, head and neck, liver or kidney cancer.

For this clone: At one of its ends the junction is not consistent with the germline gene, which may arise from a read error. This rearrangement joins TRBV7-3 to TRBJ2-1, with 8 bases identical to TRBD2. Germline CDR1 and CDR2: SGHTA and FQGTGA. The CDR3 extends over 16 amino acids. The CDR3 is CASSLQAGASHNEQFF. In nucleotides, the CDR3 is TGTGCCAGCAGCCTCCAAGCGGGAGCCTCCCACAATGAGCAGTTCTTC.

The gene calls are TRBV7-9 and TRBJ1-2, with D perhaps matching TRBD1 (6 bases). Between the trimmed V and J ends, which lost 6 bases and 1 base, there was a span of 9 bases. The CDR3 totals 13 residues. CDR1 is SEHNR, CDR2 FQNEAQ, per germline (reference sequence). In DNA, the CDR3 is TGTGCCAGCAGTAGCAGGGGTAACTATGGCTACACCTTC. It specifies CASSSRGNYGYTF.

This chain joins TRBV18 and TRBJ2-5, with 8 nucleotides matching TRBD1. The J segment lost 5 bases and the V segment lost 6 bases, leaving 8 bases of the junction unmatched. This CDR3 is built from 14 residues. The V gene's germline CDR1 is KGHSH and CDR2 LQKENI. Written as DNA, the CDR3 is TGTGCCAGCTCGGTTGTCAGGGACAGGGAGACCCAGTACTTC. This gives the protein CASSVVRDRETQYF.

This clone was seen only once. This chain uses TRBV7-2 with TRBJ2-7, with D possibly TRBD1 on 6 matching bases. The CDR3 is 14 amino acids. Germline V lookup: CDR1 SGHTA, CDR2 FQGNSA. V lost 5 bases and J lost 4, with 15 bases in between. The CDR3 is CASSPRDIGYEQYF. DNA of the CDR3: TGTGCCAGCAGCCCCCGGGACATTGGGTACGAGCAGTACTTC.

The chain uses TRBV5-6 and TRBJ2-2; D not certain. This CDR3 spans 16 amino acids. In germline, CDR1 is SGHDT, CDR2 YYEEEE. The V and J ends lost 4 bases and 0 bases respectively, with 13 bases between them. Here the CDR3 reads CASSPLGSPNTGELFF. The CDR3 DNA reads as TGTGCCAGCAGCCCCTTGGGCTCACCGAACACCGGGGAGCTGTTTTTT. Full variable domain (remainder filled in from reference TRBV5-6 and TRBJ2-2): DAGVTQSPTHLIKTRGQQVTLRCSPKSGHDTVSWYQQALGQGPQFIFQYYEEEERQRGNFPDRFSGHQFPNYSSELNVNALLLGDSALYLCASSPLGSPNTGELFFGEGSRLTVL.

The chain joins TRBV11-2 to TRBJ1-3; no clear D. The CDR3 runs to 15 residues. V lost 8 bases to trimming and J lost 0 bases, with 14 bases between them. Germline V gives CDR1 SGHAT, CDR2 FQNNGV. In DNA, the CDR3 is TGTGCCAGCGCTTTCCAGGCAACCTCTGGAAACACCATATATTTT. Encoded protein: CASAFQATSGNTIYF. The complete variable domain, with remaining parts taken from reference TRBV11-2 and TRBJ1-3, reads EAGVAQSPRYKIIEKRQSVAFWCNPISGHATLYWYQQILGQGPKLLIQFQNNGVVDDSQLPKDRFSAERLKGVDSTLKIQPAKLEDSAVYLCASAFQATSGNTIYFGEGSWLTVV.

This clone was seen a few times. The chain carries TRBV30 and TRBJ2-2; no clear D. Between the trimmed V and J ends, which lost 4 bases and 3 bases, there was a span of 15 bases. Looked up from germline, CDR1 is GTSNPN and CDR2 is SVGIG (reference sequence). CDR3 length: 15 amino acids. The DNA for the CDR3 is TGTGCCTGGAATCTCTGGGTTGAAGACACCGGGGAGCTGTTTTTT. This codes for CAWNLWVEDTGELFF.

This clone was counted only a few times. V is TRBV6-6 and J is TRBJ1-1, with a tentative D call TRBD1 (5 bases). From germline, CDR1 is MNHNY and CDR2 SVGAGI (reference sequence). The CDR3 sequence is 14 residues long. Trimming took off 7 bases at V and 4 bases at J, with 16 bases between the two ends. The CDR3 bases are TGTGCCAGCATACCGGTGCTAAGGGGCACTGAAGCTTTCTTT. This translates into CASIPVLRGTEAFF.

The rearrangement links TRBV5-6 to TRBJ2-3; D perhaps matches TRBD2 (6 bases). V shed 0 bases and J shed 14 bases, with 13 bases lying between them. This CDR3 spans 12 amino acids. CDR1 and CDR2 from the germline V gene are SGHDT and YYEEEE. The CDR3 bases are TGTGCCAGCAGCTTGGTTAGCGGACCACGGTATTTT. This encodes CASSLVSGPRYF.

The chain is built from TRBV11-3 and TRBJ2-5, with D possibly being TRBD2 (6 bases). The CDR3 contains 13 residues. Germline CDR1 and CDR2: SGHNT and YENEEA. Trimming pared 6 bases from V and 4 bases from J, leaving 12 bases between. This CDR3 is CASRTRDVETQYF. As DNA, the CDR3 is TGTGCCAGCAGGACTAGGGACGTAGAGACCCAGTACTTC. Drawing the rest from reference TRBV11-3 and TRBJ2-5, the complete variable domain is EAGVVQSPRYKIIEKKQPVAFWCNPISGHNTLYWYLQNLGQGPELLIRYENEEAVDDSQLPKDRFSAERLKGVDSTLKIQPAELGDSAVYLCASRTRDVETQYFGPGTRLLVL.

This chain uses TRBV11-3 with TRBJ2-1, with D unresolved. Trimming removed 6 bases from V and 5 bases from J, with 17 bases in between. Germline assignment: CDR1 SGHNT and CDR2 YENEEA. The CDR3 is made up of 15 amino acids. The CDR3 sequence: CASSHQRGGDNEQFF. CDR3 nucleotide sequence: TGTGCCAGCAGTCATCAGAGAGGCGGAGACAATGAGCAGTTCTTC.

The V gene is TRBV28, the J gene TRBJ2-1; D is possibly TRBD1 or TRBD2 (6 bases each). Germline assignment: CDR1 MDHEN and CDR2 SYDVKM. This CDR3 has 16 amino acids. Trimming removed 8 bases from V and 12 bases from J, with 29 bases in between. The CDR3 DNA sequence: TGTGCCAGCGGCCCTGGGGGGCTCCCTTCTGGTCAAGGGCAGTTCTTC. Amino acid sequence: CASGPGGLPSGQGQFF.